Listed below are T cell receptor beta chains from one sample, sequenced in a study. TCRdb recomputed calls from the 5' RACE reads with MiXCR, one row per CDR3 protein. The table has roughly 56,000 distinct CDR3 sequences, more than 25% seen once. The sequenced sample consisted of tumor-infiltrating naive CD4+ T cells sorted from the breast tumor. The receptor set was obtained from a female donor with breast cancer. Each CDR3 is given with its conserved first and last residue. The D gene is left open where the match is weak. Clone size is given for some rows only: seen once, a few or many times, or a class if the clone is expanded.

D gene | J gene | clone size | V gene | CDR3 DNA | CDR3 protein
TRBD1 | TRBJ2-3 | - | TRBV20-1 | TGCAGTGCTTCACAGGGGGGCGCGGGGCTTTTCACAGATACGCAGTATTTT | CSASQGGAGLFTDTQYF
- | TRBJ1-2 | - | TRBV12-3/TRBV12-4 | TGTGCCAGCAGTTTAGGCGTCCCCCAATATGGCTACACCTTC | CASSLGVPQYGYTF
TRBD2 | TRBJ2-5 | - | TRBV4-2 | TGTGCCAGCAGCCCACGGGGTGGGGGGGTCCAAGAGACCCAGTACTTC | CASSPRGGGVQETQYF
TRBD2 | TRBJ2-3 | - | TRBV5-1 | TGCGCCAGCAGCTTGGAGGCTAGCGGGAGTGTTGGTACGCAGTATTTT | CASSLEASGSVGTQYF
- | TRBJ2-6 | - | TRBV29-1 | TGCAGCGTTGTTGGTTGGGCCAACGTCCTGACTTTC | CSVVGWANVLTF
TRBD1 | TRBJ1-1 | - | TRBV30 | TGTGCCTCGACAGGGGGCTTGACTGAAGCTCTCTTT | CASTGGLTEALF
TRBD1 | TRBJ1-2 | few | TRBV20-1 | TGCAGTGCAGGCGAGACAGGGCGATCCTATGGCTACACCTTC | CSAGETGRSYGYTF
TRBD2 | TRBJ2-5 | - | TRBV12-3/TRBV12-4 | TGTGCCAGCAGTTACTTAGCGGGGGGGCCAGAGACCCAGTACTTC | CASSYLAGGPETQYF
- | TRBJ2-7 | few | TRBV24-1 | TGTGCCACCAGTGACTCCGTCTCCTACGAGCAGTACTTC | CATSDSVSYEQYF
- | TRBJ1-1 | - | TRBV7-9 | TGTGCCAGCAGCTTAGGGGCTCGGTTCCCTGAAGCTTTCTTT | CASSLGARFPEAFF
- | TRBJ2-1 | many | TRBV7-9 | TGTGCCAGCAGCCCTGTCAGTAGGAATGAGCAGTTCTTC | CASSPVSRNEQFF
- | TRBJ1-5 | - | TRBV6-1 | TGTGCCAGCAGTGAAAGGTGGGGCAGGGGAGCCAATCAGCCCCAGCATTTT | CASSERWGRGANQPQHF
TRBD1 | TRBJ2-7 | few | TRBV7-2 | TGTGCCAGCAGCATCGGACAGGGGGCATCCCCAGAGTACTTC | CASSIGQGASPEYF
TRBD2 | TRBJ2-1 | - | TRBV9 | TGTGCCAGCAGCGGTATAGCGGGATTGAATGAGCAGTTCTTC | CASSGIAGLNEQFF
TRBD2 | TRBJ2-1 | - | TRBV29-1 | TGCAGCGTTGAGGGTCTAGCGGGAGGATCTTTCAGCAATGAGCAGTTCTTC | CSVEGLAGGSFSNEQFF
TRBD1 | TRBJ2-7 | many | TRBV5-1 | TGCGCCAGCAGCTGGAATCCTCGACAGGGATCGACCTACGAGCAGTACTTC | CASSWNPRQGSTYEQYF
- | TRBJ2-2 | - | TRBV6-2/TRBV6-3 | TGTGCCAGCACCCGGAACACCGGGGAGCTGTTTTTT | CASTRNTGELFF
TRBD2 | TRBJ2-3 | many | TRBV20-1 | TGCAGTGCTAGGCTAACTAGCGGAGCCACAGATACGCAGTATTTT | CSARLTSGATDTQYF
- | TRBJ1-5 | many | TRBV20-1 | TGCAGTGCTCCCTCCTCGGATGCAAATCAGCCCCAGCATTTT | CSAPSSDANQPQHF
TRBD2 | TRBJ2-3 | - | TRBV20-1 | TGCAGTGCAAGTCCTTGGTCAGCGGGACTTGGAGATACGCAGTATTTT | CSASPWSAGLGDTQYF
TRBD2 | TRBJ2-1 | - | TRBV9 | TGTGCCAGCAGCGCAACCGGGACTAGCGCATACAATGAGCAGTTCTTC | CASSATGTSAYNEQFF
- | TRBJ2-6 | many | TRBV6-6 | TGTGCCAGCATCACCTCCTCTGGGGCCAACGTCCTGACTTTC | CASITSSGANVLTF
- | TRBJ2-3 | few | TRBV5-1 | TGCGCCAGCAGCTTGCGCCCCAGCACAGATACGCAGTATTTT | CASSLRPSTDTQYF
- | TRBJ1-1 | - | TRBV6-1 | TGTGCCAGCTCATTGGGGAACGCTGAAGCTTTCTTT | CASSLGNAEAFF
- | TRBJ1-2 | - | TRBV27 | TGTGCCAGCAAAATTTCGACAGACTATGGCTACACCTTC | CASKISTDYGYTF
- | TRBJ2-5 | - | TRBV9 | TGTGCCAGCAGCGTAGGCGGACGGTGGGGGGAGACCCAGTACTTC | CASSVGGRWGETQYF
- | TRBJ1-1 | - | TRBV7-9 | TGTGCCAGCAGCTCACAGGTCAAAGGCAAGGACACTGAAGCTTCCTTT | CASSSQVKGKDTEASF
TRBD2 | TRBJ2-3 | - | TRBV5-1 | TGCGCCAGCAGTCCGGGACTAGACACAGATACGCAGTATTTT | CASSPGLDTDTQYF
- | TRBJ1-5 | few | TRBV7-2 | TGTGCCAGCAGCTCTTGGGCGGATCAGCCCCAGCATTTT | CASSSWADQPQHF
- | TRBJ2-7 | - | TRBV6-1 | TGTGCCAGCAGTGCCGACAGGTTTGGTTACGGGCAGTACTTC | CASSADRFGYGQYF
TRBD2 | TRBJ2-7 | - | TRBV5-1 | TGCGCCAGCAGCGAGGCCCCGGGACTAGCGTCTGACGAGCAGTACTTC | CASSEAPGLASDEQYF
- | TRBJ2-4 | - | TRBV7-8 | TGTGCCAGCAGCTCTCCTCCGGGGCTGAAAAACATTCAGTACTTC | CASSSPPGLKNIQYF
- | TRBJ2-2 | - | TRBV20-1 | TGCAGTGTGAGAGGGCGGTCCGGGGAGCTGTTTTTT | CSVRGRSGELFF
- | TRBJ2-4 | few | TRBV24-1 | TGTGCCACCAGTCCAAAGGCCAAAAACATTCAGTACTTC | CATSPKAKNIQYF
- | TRBJ1-1 | few | TRBV7-2 | TGTGCCAGCAGCACCTACTTGAACACTGAAGCTTTCTTT | CASSTYLNTEAFF